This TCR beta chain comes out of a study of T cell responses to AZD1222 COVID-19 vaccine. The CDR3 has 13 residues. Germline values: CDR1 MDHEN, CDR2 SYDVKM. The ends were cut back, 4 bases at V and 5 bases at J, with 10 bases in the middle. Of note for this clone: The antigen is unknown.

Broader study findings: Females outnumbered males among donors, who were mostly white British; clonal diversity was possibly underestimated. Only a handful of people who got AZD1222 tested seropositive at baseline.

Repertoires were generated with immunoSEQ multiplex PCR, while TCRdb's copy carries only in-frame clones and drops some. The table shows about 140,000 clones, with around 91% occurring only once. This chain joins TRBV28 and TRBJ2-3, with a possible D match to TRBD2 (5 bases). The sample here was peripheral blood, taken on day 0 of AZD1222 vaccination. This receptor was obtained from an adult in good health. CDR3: CASSSGSVDTQYF. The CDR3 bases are TGTGCCAGCAGTTCTGGGAGCGTAGATACGCAGTATTTT.